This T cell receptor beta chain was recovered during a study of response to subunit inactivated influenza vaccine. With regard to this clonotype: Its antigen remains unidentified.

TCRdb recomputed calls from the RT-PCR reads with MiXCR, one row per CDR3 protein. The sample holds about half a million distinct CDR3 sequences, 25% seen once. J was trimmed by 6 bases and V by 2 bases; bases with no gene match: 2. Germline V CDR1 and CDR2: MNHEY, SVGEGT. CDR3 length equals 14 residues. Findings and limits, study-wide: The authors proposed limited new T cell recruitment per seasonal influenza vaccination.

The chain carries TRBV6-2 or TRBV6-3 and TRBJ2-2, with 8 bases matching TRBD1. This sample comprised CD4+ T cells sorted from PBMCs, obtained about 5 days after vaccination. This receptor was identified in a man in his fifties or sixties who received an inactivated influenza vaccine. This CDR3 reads CASSYTGGSGELFF. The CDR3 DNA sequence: TGTGCCAGCAGTTACACAGGGGGGTCCGGGGAGCTGTTTTTT.